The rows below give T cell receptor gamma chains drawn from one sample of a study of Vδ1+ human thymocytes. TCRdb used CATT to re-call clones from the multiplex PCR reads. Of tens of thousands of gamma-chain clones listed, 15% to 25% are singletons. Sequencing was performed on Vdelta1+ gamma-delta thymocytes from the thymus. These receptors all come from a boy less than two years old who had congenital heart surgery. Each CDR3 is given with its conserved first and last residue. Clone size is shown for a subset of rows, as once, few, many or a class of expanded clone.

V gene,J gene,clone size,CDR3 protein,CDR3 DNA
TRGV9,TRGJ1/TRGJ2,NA,CALWEVQNDKKLF,TGTGCCTTGTGGGAGGTGCAAAATGATAAGAAACTCTTT
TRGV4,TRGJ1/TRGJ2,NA,CATWDVFYKKLF,TGTGCCACCTGGGATGTTTTCTATAAGAAACTCTTT
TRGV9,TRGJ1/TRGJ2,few,CALWEVESKKLF,TGTGCCTTGTGGGAGGTGGAGAGTAAGAAACTCTTT
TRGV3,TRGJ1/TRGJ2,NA,CATWDNPTVTNYYKKLF,TGTGCCACCTGGGACAACCCAACTGTCACGAATTATTATAAGAAACTCTTT
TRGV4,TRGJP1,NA,CATWEVTCWFKIF,TGTGCCACCTGGGAGGTTACCTGTTGGTTCAAGATATTT
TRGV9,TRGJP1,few,CAFRHFTGWFKIF,TGTGCCTTCCGCCATTTCACTGGTTGGTTCAAGATATTT
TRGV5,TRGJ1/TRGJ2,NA,CATWDRPTTYYKKLF,TGTGCCACCTGGGACAGGCCCACTACTTATTATAAGAAACTCTTT
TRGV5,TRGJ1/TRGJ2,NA,CATWDPFLLYYKKLF,TGTGCCACCTGGGACCCATTCCTCCTTTATTATAAGAAACTCTTT
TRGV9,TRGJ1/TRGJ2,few,CALWEAPRVPYYKKLF,TGTGCCTTGTGGGAGGCCCCAAGGGTCCCTTATTATAAGAAACTCTTT
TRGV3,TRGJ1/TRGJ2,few,CATWDGVYYKKLF,TGTGCCACCTGGGACGGCGTGTATTATAAGAAACTCTTT
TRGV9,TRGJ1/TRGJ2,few,CALWEEVYYKKLF,TGTGCCTTGTGGGAGGAAGTTTATTATAAGAAACTCTTT
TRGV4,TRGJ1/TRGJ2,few,CATWDGPTYYKKLF,TGTGCCACCTGGGATGGGCCCACTTATTATAAGAAACTCTTT
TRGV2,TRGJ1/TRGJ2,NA,CATWDGPWYKKLF,TGTGCCACCTGGGACGGGCCATGGTATAAGAAACTCTTT
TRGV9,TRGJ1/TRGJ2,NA,CALWELLIYKKLF,TGTGCCTTGTGGGAGCTTCTAATTTATAAGAAACTCTTT
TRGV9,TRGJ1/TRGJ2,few,CALWEAGWRVFGYKKLF,TGTGCCTTGTGGGAGGCAGGGTGGAGGGTGTTTGGGTATAAGAAACTCTTT
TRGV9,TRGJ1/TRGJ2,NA,CALWLETYEKLF,TGTGCCTTGTGGTTGGAGACTTATGAGAAACTCTTT
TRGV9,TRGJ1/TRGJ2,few,CALWEFDYKKLF,TGTGCCTTGTGGGAGTTCGATTATAAGAAACTCTTT
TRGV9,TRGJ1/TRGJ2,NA,CALWEVHIGIYKKLF,TGTGCCTTGTGGGAGGTGCACATAGGCATCTATAAGAAACTCTTT
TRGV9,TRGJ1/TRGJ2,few,CALDYKKLF,TGTGCCCTAGATTATAAGAAACTCTTT
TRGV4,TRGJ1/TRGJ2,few,CATWDGPDYYKKLF,TGTGCCACCTGGGATGGTCCCGATTATTATAAGAAACTCTTT
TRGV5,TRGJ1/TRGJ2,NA,CATWDRPRNYKKLF,TGTGCCACCTGGGACAGGCCACGGAATTATAAGAAACTCTTT
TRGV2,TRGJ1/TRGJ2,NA,CATWDGQGKKLF,TGTGCCACCTGGGACGGGCAGGGCAAGAAACTCTTT
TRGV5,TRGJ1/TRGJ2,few,CATWDRLIYKKLF,TGTGCCACCTGGGACAGGCTGATTTATAAGAAACTCTTT
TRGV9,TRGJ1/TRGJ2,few,CALWEAHHKKLF,TGTGCCTTGTGGGAGGCCCATCATAAGAAACTCTTT
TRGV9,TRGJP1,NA,CALWEVHIGPGWFKIF,TGTGCCTTGTGGGAGGTGCATATCGGTCCTGGTTGGTTCAAGATATTT
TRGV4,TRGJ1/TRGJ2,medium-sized,CATWNYYKKLF,TGTGCCACCTGGAATTATTATAAGAAACTCTTT
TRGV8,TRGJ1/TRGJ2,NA,CATWDIRGRKKLF,TGTGCCACCTGGGATATTAGGGGTCGTAAGAAACTCTTT
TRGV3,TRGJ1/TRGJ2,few,CATWDHTTWEKLF,TGTGCCACCTGGGACCATACAACCTGGGAGAAACTCTTT
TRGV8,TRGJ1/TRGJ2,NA,CATWDEPCYKKLF,TGCGCCACCTGGGATGAGCCTTGTTATAAGAAACTCTTT
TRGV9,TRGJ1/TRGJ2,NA,CALWEVQDLNYYKKLF,TGTGCCTTGTGGGAGGTGCAGGATCTCAATTATTATAAGAAACTCTTT
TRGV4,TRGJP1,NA,CATWDWFYTTGWFKIF,TGTGCCACCTGGGATTGGTTCTATACCACTGGTTGGTTCAAGATATTT
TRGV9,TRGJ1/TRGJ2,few,CALWESIIYYKKLF,TGTGCCTTGTGGGAGAGCATCATTTATTATAAGAAACTCTTT
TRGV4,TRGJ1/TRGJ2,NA,CATWDGRIYYKKLF,TGTGCCACCTGGGATGGGCGGATTTATTATAAGAAACTCTTT
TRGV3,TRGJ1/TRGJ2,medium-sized,CATWDGAYKKLF,TGTGCCACCTGGGACGGGGCTTATAAGAAACTCTTT
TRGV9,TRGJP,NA,CALWEVKEELGKKIKVF,TGTGCCTTGTGGGAGGTGAAGGAAGAGTTGGGCAAAAAAATCAAGGTATTT
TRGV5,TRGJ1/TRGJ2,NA,CATWSYTYKKLF,TGTGCCACCTGGTCATACACCTATAAGAAGCTCTTT
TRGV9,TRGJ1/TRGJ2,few,CALWEVISPPKKLF,TGTGCCTTGTGGGAGGTGATATCACCCCCTAAGAAACTCTTT
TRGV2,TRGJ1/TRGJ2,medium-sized,CATWDGPNYYKKLF,TGTGCCACCTGGGACGGGCCCAATTATTATAAGAAACTCTTT